The present T cell receptor beta chain was sequenced within a study of T cell changes during pregnancy in multiple sclerosis. Data came from immunoSEQ multiplex PCR; TCRdb stores just in-frame clones and leaves some out. The table has approximately 70,000 clones, approximately 93% seen once. CDR1 is SGDLS and CDR2 is YYNGEE in the germline V gene. V lost 5 bases and J lost 5, with 16 bases in between. The CDR3 length is 15 residues. This TCR was sampled from a female donor with multiple sclerosis, enrolled in a pregnancy study. This specimen was CD4+ T cells from peripheral blood mononuclear cells, taken after pregnancy. The chain has TRBV9 and TRBJ2-2; possible D gene TRBD2, 5 bases. The CDR3 here is CASRISGSGTGELFF. The CDR3 DNA reads as TGTGCCAGCAGGATTTCGGGATCGGGAACCGGGGAGCTGTTTTTT.